This is a list of T cell receptor beta chains from one sample in a study of blood T cell repertoires in COVID-19. Data came from immunoSEQ multiplex PCR; TCRdb stores just in-frame clones and leaves some out. The sample yields tens of thousands of clones, approximately 90% seen once. The sample taken for sequencing was peripheral blood. The receptors shown here come from a man aged 60 to 69 with acute or convalescent COVID-19. Both conserved end residues are part of each CDR3. D genes are given only for firm matches. Clone size is stated in some rows and not others, as once, few, many or a class when expanded.

D	J	size	V	DNA	CDR3
TRBD1	TRBJ1-1	once	TRBV27	TGTGCCAGCAGTTTATCACCCCCGGGGACAGGGGGTTGGAAGAACACTGAAGCTTTCTTT	CASSLSPPGTGGWKNTEAFF
NA	TRBJ1-5	NA	TRBV7-2	TGTGCCAGCAGCCTTAGGGACTATCAGCCCCAGCATTTT	CASSLRDYQPQHF
NA	TRBJ1-5	once	TRBV30	TGTGCCTGGAGTGTACGTGGGCCGGATCAGCCCCAGCATTTT	CAWSVRGPDQPQHF
NA	TRBJ2-1	few	TRBV9	TGTGCCAGCAGCCCCCTAGACCCAATAGGTGAGCAGTTCTTC	CASSPLDPIGEQFF
NA	TRBJ1-1	once	TRBV27	TGTGCCAGCAGTTCGTGGACAGAGATGAACACTGAAGCTTTCTTT	CASSSWTEMNTEAFF
TRBD1	TRBJ1-1	NA	TRBV28	TGTGCCAGCAGTTTAGGGACAGGGAACACTGAAGCTTTCTTT	CASSLGTGNTEAFF
NA	TRBJ1-1	NA	TRBV6-1	TGTGCCAGCAGTGAGTCCCACAGCCCGAACACTGAAGCTTTCTTT	CASSESHSPNTEAFF
NA	TRBJ2-7	once	TRBV2	TGTGCCAGCATAGAGTCAGGGCCCGAGCAGTACTTC	CASIESGPEQYF
NA	TRBJ1-4	NA	TRBV28	TGTGCCAGCAACGAGGTAACTAATGAAAAACTGTTTTTT	CASNEVTNEKLFF
NA	TRBJ1-1	NA	TRBV19	TGTGCCAGTAGAATCCGAGAGAACACTGAAGCTTTCTTT	CASRIRENTEAFF
TRBD1	TRBJ2-1	NA	TRBV7-9	TGTGCCAGCAGCTGGACAGGGGCAAACGAGCAGTTCTTC	CASSWTGANEQFF
NA	TRBJ1-5	once	TRBV28	TGTGCCAGCAGAGGGGAGGTTAGCAATCAGCCCCAGCATTTT	CASRGEVSNQPQHF
TRBD1	TRBJ2-2	NA	TRBV28	TGTGCCAGCAGTTTATCCGTAGTGCGGACAGGGGGCACCCCATTCGGGGAGCTGTTTTTT	CASSLSVVRTGGTPFGELFF
TRBD1	TRBJ2-1	NA	TRBV11-3	TGTGCCAGCAGCCGAAATCTGCCGGGACAGGGAGGAAATGAGCAGTTCTTC	CASSRNLPGQGGNEQFF
NA	TRBJ1-5	NA	TRBV5-6	TGTGCCAGCAGCTTGGCAGGGGTCGGACAACCCCAGCATTTT	CASSLAGVGQPQHF
NA	TRBJ2-5	once	TRBV5-1	TGCGCCAGCAGCTTGGCTAGGCCCCAAGAGACCCAGTACTTC	CASSLARPQETQYF
TRBD1	TRBJ1-4	NA	TRBV30	TGTGCCTGGAGTGTAGGGACAGGGGTTGAAAAACTGTTTTTT	CAWSVGTGVEKLFF
NA	TRBJ1-2	NA	TRBV27	TGTGCCAGCAGTTTAAGCCCCGGTGGGGGGGATGACTATGGCTACACCTTC	CASSLSPGGGDDYGYTF
TRBD2	TRBJ2-1	once	TRBV24-1	TGTGCCACCAGTGTGACTAGCGGTGGCGGCCTAACAAGGGCCTACAATGAGCAGTTCTTC	CATSVTSGGGLTRAYNEQFF
NA	TRBJ1-1	NA	TRBV19	TGTGCCAGTAGTATTCCGAGCGGGGCTTTCTTT	CASSIPSGAFF
TRBD2	TRBJ2-3	NA	TRBV28	TGTGCCAGCAGTTTCCCGGGACTAGCGGGACCGAGGGGAGATACGCAGTATTTT	CASSFPGLAGPRGDTQYF
TRBD1	TRBJ2-7	once	TRBV19	TGTGCCAGTAGCGAGGGACAGAAAGCCTACGAGCAGTACTTC	CASSEGQKAYEQYF